This T cell receptor beta chain was obtained from a study of T cell changes during pregnancy in multiple sclerosis. Concerning this clone itself: At one of its ends the junction is not consistent with the germline gene, which may arise from a read error.

This table comes from immunoSEQ multiplex PCR, and its TCRdb copy is limited to in-frame clones, with some not included. This table holds tens of thousands of clones, roughly 90% found once. CDR3 length equals 14 residues. CDR1 is SSHAT and CDR2 is FNYEAQ in the germline V gene (reference sequence). This sequence originates from a female donor with multiple sclerosis, enrolled in a pregnancy study. V gene TRBV7-7 combines with J gene TRBJ2-5, with no clear D. The sample consisted of CD4+ T cells from peripheral blood mononuclear cells, taken in the second trimester of pregnancy. CDR3 sequence (DNA): TGTGCTAGCAGCTTTGGCGGCAGCCAAGAGACCCAGTACTTC. Amino acids: CASSFGGSQETQYF.